These 4 T cell receptor beta chains came from one sample sequenced in a study of response to subunit inactivated influenza vaccine. One entry per CDR3 protein results from TCRdb running MiXCR on the RT-PCR reads. The sample contains about 190,000 distinct CDR3 sequences, roughly 14% of which appear only once. The sequencing used CD8+ T cells sorted from PBMCs, collected less than 6 days after vaccination. The origin of the receptors is a man aged 45-65 years who received an inactivated influenza vaccine.

In this sample, this clonotype turned up a few times. DNA for the CDR3: TGTGCCAGCAGCGCCTCCGGGACAGGGCTTTATGGCTACACCTTC. This translates into CASSASGTGLYGYTF. This sequence joins TRBV7-9 and TRBJ1-2, with 9 positions matching TRBD1. The V gene's germline CDR1 is SEHNR and CDR2 FQNEAQ (reference sequence). This CDR3 has 15 residues. With 5 bases clipped from V and 5 bases from J, the junction kept 9 bases outside the gene matches. Full variable domain (missing parts from reference TRBV7-9 and TRBJ1-2): DTGVSQNPRHKITKRGQNVTFRCDPISEHNRLYWYRQTLGQGPEFLTYFQNEAQLEKSRLLSDRFSAERPKGSFSTLEIQRTEQGDSAMYLCASSASGTGLYGYTFGSGTRLTVV.

This clonotype came up a few times. The chain employs TRBV28 and TRBJ1-1, with D unclear. Germline values: CDR1 MDHEN, CDR2 SYDVKM. The CDR3 has 14 residues. Trimming removed 8 bases at V and 1 base at J, with 14 bases between. CDR3 DNA: TGTGCCAGCTCCTTTAATTCAAGGAACACTGAAGCTTTCTTT. Translated, it gives CASSFNSRNTEAFF. Full variable domain (missing parts from reference TRBV28 and TRBJ1-1): DVKVTQSSRYLVKRTGEKVFLECVQDMDHENMFWYRQDPGLGLRLIYFSYDVKMKEKGDIPEGYSVSREKKERFSLILESASTNQTSMYLCASSFNSRNTEAFFGQGTRLTVV.

This clonotype was seen at least ten times. The rearrangement links TRBV5-1 to TRBJ1-2, with a weak D call TRBD1 (5 bases). CDR3 size: 13 residues. Trimming stripped 1 base from V and 3 bases from J, with 7 bases between. CDR1 is SGHRS, CDR2 YFSETQ, per germline. The CDR3 coding sequence is TGCGCCAGCAGCTTGCCGGGGCACTATGGCTACACCTTC. Its protein is CASSLPGHYGYTF. The variable domain in full, completed from reference TRBV5-1 and TRBJ1-2, reads KAGVTQTPRYLIKTRGQQVTLSCSPISGHRSVSWYQQTPGQGLQFLFEYFSETQRNKGNFPGRFSGRQFSNSRSEMNVSTLELGDSALYLCASSLPGHYGYTFGSGTRLTVV.

This clonotype was seen more than once but under ten times. This chain links TRBV25-1 with TRBJ1-4, with D hard to call. Looked up from germline, CDR1 is MGHDK and CDR2 is SYGVNS. Trimming left V 2 bases short and J 0 bases short, with 13 bases between. CDR3 length: 17 amino acids. CDR3 loop: CASSEETYSATNEKLFF. CDR3 coding DNA: TGTGCCAGCAGTGAAGAAACCTACAGTGCAACTAATGAAAAACTGTTTTTT.